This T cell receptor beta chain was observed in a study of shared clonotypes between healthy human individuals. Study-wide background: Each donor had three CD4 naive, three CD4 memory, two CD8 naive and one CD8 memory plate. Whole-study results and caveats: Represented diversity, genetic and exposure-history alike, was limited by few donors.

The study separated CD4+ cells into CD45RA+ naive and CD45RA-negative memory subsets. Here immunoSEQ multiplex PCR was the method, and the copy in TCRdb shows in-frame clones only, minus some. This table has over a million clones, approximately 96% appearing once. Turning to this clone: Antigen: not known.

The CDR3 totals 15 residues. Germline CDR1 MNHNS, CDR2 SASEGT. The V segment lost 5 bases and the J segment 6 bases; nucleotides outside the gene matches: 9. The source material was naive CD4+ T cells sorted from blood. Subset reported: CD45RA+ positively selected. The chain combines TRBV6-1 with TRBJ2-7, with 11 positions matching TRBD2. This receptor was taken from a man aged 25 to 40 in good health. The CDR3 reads CASSPTSGRPVEQYF. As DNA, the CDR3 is TGTGCCAGCAGTCCCACTAGCGGGAGACCAGTCGAGCAGTACTTC.